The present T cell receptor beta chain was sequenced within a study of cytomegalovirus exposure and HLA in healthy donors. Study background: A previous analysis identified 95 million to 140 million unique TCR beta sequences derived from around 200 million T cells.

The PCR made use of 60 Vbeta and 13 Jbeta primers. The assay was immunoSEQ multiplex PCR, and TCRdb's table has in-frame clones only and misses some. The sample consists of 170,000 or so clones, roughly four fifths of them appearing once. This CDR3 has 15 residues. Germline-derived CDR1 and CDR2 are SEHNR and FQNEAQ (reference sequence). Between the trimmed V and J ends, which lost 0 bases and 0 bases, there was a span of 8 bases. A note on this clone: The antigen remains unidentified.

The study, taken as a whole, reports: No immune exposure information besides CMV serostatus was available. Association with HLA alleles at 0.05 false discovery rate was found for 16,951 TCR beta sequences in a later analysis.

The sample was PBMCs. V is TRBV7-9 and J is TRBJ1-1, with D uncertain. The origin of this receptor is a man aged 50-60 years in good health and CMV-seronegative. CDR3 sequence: CASSLAEAMNTEAFF. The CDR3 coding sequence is TGTGCCAGCAGCTTAGCGGAGGCCATGAACACTGAAGCTTTCTTT.